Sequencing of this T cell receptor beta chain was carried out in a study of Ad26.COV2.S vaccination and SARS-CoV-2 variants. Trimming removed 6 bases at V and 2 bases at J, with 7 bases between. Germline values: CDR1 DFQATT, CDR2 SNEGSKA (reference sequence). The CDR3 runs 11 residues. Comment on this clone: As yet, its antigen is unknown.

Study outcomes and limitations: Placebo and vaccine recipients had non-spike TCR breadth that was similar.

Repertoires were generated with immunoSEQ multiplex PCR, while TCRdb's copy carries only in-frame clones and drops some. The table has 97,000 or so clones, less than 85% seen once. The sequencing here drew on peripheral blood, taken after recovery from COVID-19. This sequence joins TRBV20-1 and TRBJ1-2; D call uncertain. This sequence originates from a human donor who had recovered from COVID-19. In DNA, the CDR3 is TGCAGTGCCTCGCAGAACTATGGCTACACCTTC. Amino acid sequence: CSASQNYGYTF.